The TCR beta chain under discussion was sequenced for a study of blood T cells in healthy people across ages. Study overall: About one barcoded beta molecule per two T cells was captured by template switching. Regarding the study as a whole: Higher diversity, along with more naive CD4+ cells, distinguished long-lived donors from aged donors. With naive T cell percentage, TCR beta diversity showed a strong correlation.

This CDR3 has 19 residues. The germline V gene encodes CDR1 MNHEY and CDR2 SVGEGT. Deletions cut 2 bases from V and 0 bases from J, with 20 bases between. A J-beta primer mix and a sample-barcoded 5' primer were used in a second PCR of roughly 6 to 12 cycles. Each cDNA molecule was tagged by a template-switch adaptor with 12 random nucleotides. TCRdb re-called the 5' RACE reads with MiXCR, one entry per CDR3 protein. The data hold about 580,000 distinct CDR3 sequences, with 45% to 55% observed a single time. Concerning this clonotype itself: No antigen is known for it.

The V call is TRBV6-2 or TRBV6-3, the J call TRBJ2-4; D is uncertain. The TCR was taken from a man older than 75 in good health. Sequenced material: blood. DNA for the CDR3: TGTGCCAGCAGTTACGTGATGACACCCGGCAACTTAGCCAAAAACATTCAGTACTTC. Its translation is CASSYVMTPGNLAKNIQYF.